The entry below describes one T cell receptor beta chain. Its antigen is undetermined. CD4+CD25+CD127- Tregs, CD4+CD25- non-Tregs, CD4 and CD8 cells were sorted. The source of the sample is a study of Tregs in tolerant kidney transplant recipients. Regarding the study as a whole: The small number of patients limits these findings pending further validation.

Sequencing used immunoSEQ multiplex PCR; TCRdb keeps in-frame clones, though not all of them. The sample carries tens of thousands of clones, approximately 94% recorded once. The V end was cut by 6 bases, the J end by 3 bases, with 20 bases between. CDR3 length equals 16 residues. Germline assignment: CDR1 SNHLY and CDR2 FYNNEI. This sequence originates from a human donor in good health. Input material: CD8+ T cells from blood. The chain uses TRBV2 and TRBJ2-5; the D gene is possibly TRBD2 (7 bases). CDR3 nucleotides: TGTGCCAGCAGGGTCCCGGGGGGCTCAAGGGAAGAGACCCAGTACTTC. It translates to CASRVPGGSREETQYF.